These 32 T cell receptor beta chains came from one sample sequenced in a study of T-cell memory formation after mild COVID-19. TCRdb called the 5' RACE reads again in MiXCR, with one record for every CDR3 protein. The profile shows 35,000 to 45,000 distinct CDR3 sequences, less than 8% of them singletons. The sequencing sample was made of PBMCs or a T cell subset sorted from them (not recorded which). The receptors shown here come from an adult who had mild COVID-19 (a few samples of this study predate the infection). Cell type and time point are not known.

This clonotype has only a few counts. The chain has TRBV5-1 and TRBJ1-2; the D gene is possibly TRBD1 (5 bases). In germline, CDR1 is SGHRS, CDR2 YFSETQ. V lost 4 bases and J 0 bases, leaving 10 bases between the germline ends. This CDR3 spans 14 amino acids. This CDR3 reads CASSRGTANYGYTF. As DNA, the CDR3 is TGCGCCAGCAGCCGCGGGACGGCTAACTATGGCTACACCTTC.

This clonotype showed up many times. The rearrangement uses TRBV3-1 and TRBJ2-1, with a tentative D call TRBD2 (5 bases). The CDR3 is 16 amino acids. Germline CDR1 is LGHDT and CDR2 is YNNKEL (reference sequence). V was trimmed by 0 bases and J by 4 bases, leaving 13 bases between them. The CDR3 reads CASSQEAGRVYNEQFF. In DNA form, the CDR3 reads TGTGCCAGCAGCCAAGAGGCGGGTCGGGTATACAATGAGCAGTTCTTC.

This clonotype was seen at least ten times. The genes are TRBV12-3 or TRBV12-4 and TRBJ2-5; D unclear. V dropped 5 bases and J dropped 8 bases, with 9 bases sitting between them. This CDR3 is built from 11 residues. CDR3 amino acids: CASSLQVTQYF. In DNA, the CDR3 is TGTGCCAGCAGTCTCCAAGTTACCCAGTACTTC.

V is TRBV19 and J is TRBJ2-5, with D hard to call. The CDR3 length is 11 residues. Germline CDR1 and CDR2: LNHDA and SQIVND (reference sequence). Trimming cost V 3 bases and J 3 bases, with 2 bases left between them. The CDR3 protein is CASSMEETQYF. The CDR3 DNA reads TGTGCCAGTAGTATGGAAGAGACCCAGTACTTC.

There are a few counts of this clonotype. V usage is TRBV6-5 and J usage is TRBJ1-4; D is unresolved. CDR1 is MNHEY, CDR2 SVGAGI, per germline. V lost 2 bases and J 7 bases, leaving 11 bases between the germline ends. This CDR3 is 14 amino acids long. In DNA form, the CDR3 reads TGTGCCAGCAGTTACGGCAGAAAGGGTGAAAAACTGTTTTTT. Protein: CASSYGRKGEKLFF.

This clonotype was found many times. The chain is built from TRBV5-1 and TRBJ2-2; TRBD1 matches at 9 bases. The V and J ends lost 3 bases and 4 bases, in that order; junction bases with no gene match: 1. Looked up from germline, CDR1 is SGHRS and CDR2 is YFSETQ. The CDR3 spans 14 residues. This chain's CDR3 is CASSWGQGTGELFF. As DNA, the CDR3 is TGCGCCAGCAGCTGGGGACAGGGCACCGGGGAGCTGTTTTTT. The variable domain in full, completed from reference TRBV5-1 and TRBJ2-2, reads KAGVTQTPRYLIKTRGQQVTLSCSPISGHRSVSWYQQTPGQGLQFLFEYFSETQRNKGNFPGRFSGRQFSNSRSEMNVSTLELGDSALYLCASSWGQGTGELFFGEGSRLTVL.

There are many counts of this clonotype. The chain recombines TRBV5-1 with TRBJ2-7; 9 nucleotides align to TRBD1. Germline CDR1 reads SGHRS; CDR2 reads YFSETQ. V gave up 4 bases and J gave up 5 bases; unmatched junction bases: 7. This CDR3 is 14 amino acids long. The CDR3 DNA is TGCGCCAGCAGCCCTCCCGGGACAGGGAACGAGCAGTACTTC. Its translation: CASSPPGTGNEQYF.

This clonotype has at least ten counts. The chain carries TRBV5-1 and TRBJ2-3; 9 nucleotides agree with TRBD2. Per the germline V gene, CDR1 is SGHRS and CDR2 is YFSETQ. This CDR3 is built from 15 residues. J was trimmed by 1 base and V by 4 bases; bases with no gene match: 4. The CDR3 reads CASSTRTSGTDTQYF. CDR3 DNA: TGCGCCAGCAGCACTAGGACTAGCGGCACAGATACGCAGTATTTT.

In its sample, this clonotype was seen a few times. The V and J genes are TRBV7-9 and TRBJ1-4; D unresolved. The CDR3 is 14 amino acids. CDR1 SEHNR and CDR2 FQNEAQ come from the germline V gene (reference sequence). V lost 0 bases and J lost 2, with 4 bases in between. CDR3: CASSLAPTNEKLFF. The CDR3 DNA is TGTGCCAGCAGCTTAGCTCCGACTAATGAAAAACTGTTTTTT.

This clonotype was recorded at least ten times. The rearrangement uses TRBV24-1 and TRBJ1-2; 7 bases line up with TRBD1. Germline lookup yields CDR1 KGHDR and CDR2 SFDVKD. The CDR3 consists of 13 residues. Losses at the gene ends were 9 bases for V and 4 bases for J; bases not matched to a gene: 7. The CDR3 loop is CATSRTGGYGYTF. The DNA of the CDR3 is TGTGCCACCTCTCGGACAGGAGGCTATGGCTACACCTTC.

The DNA for the CDR3 is TGCGCCAGCAGCCAAGGGAAGGGGGGGATTAATTCACCCCTCCACTTT. Its protein is CASSQGKGGINSPLHF. The gene calls are TRBV4-1 and TRBJ1-6, with D maybe TRBD1 (6 bases). The CDR3 runs 16 residues. Trimming removed 1 base at V and 6 bases at J, with 13 bases between. Germline V CDR1 and CDR2: MGHRA, YSYEKL.

In DNA form, the CDR3 reads TGCGCCAGCAGCCTACAGGGCTACGGGGAGCTGTTTTTT. As protein: CASSLQGYGELFF. V usage is TRBV5-1 and J usage is TRBJ2-2; tentative D call: TRBD1 (6 bases). The CDR3 loop spans 13 amino acids. Trimming stripped 4 bases from V and 7 bases from J, with 11 bases between. CDR1 and CDR2 from the germline V gene are SGHRS and YFSETQ.

In its sample, this clonotype was seen many times. The genes are TRBV3-1 and TRBJ2-7; D possibly matches TRBD1 or TRBD2 (5 bases each). Germline V gene data show CDR1 as LGHDT and CDR2 as YNNKEL (reference sequence). V lost 3 bases to trimming and J lost 7 bases, with 16 bases between them. The CDR3 totals 14 residues. CDR3 nucleotides: TGTGCCAGCAGCCAGTCCGGGACCGCCAGGGAGCAGTACTTC. This encodes CASSQSGTAREQYF.

The sample holds many counts of this clonotype. The chain combines TRBV29-1 with TRBJ2-1; 7 bases fit TRBD2. Germline trimming cut 4 bases from V and 6 bases from J; bases unmatched to any gene: 9. Germline V gene lookup returns CDR1 SQVTM and CDR2 ANQGSEA. The CDR3 length is 14 residues. The CDR3 loop reads CSVGLAGRTNEQFF. Here the CDR3 DNA reads TGCAGCGTTGGACTAGCCGGGAGGACCAATGAGCAGTTCTTC.

Ten or more counts support this clonotype. The V and J genes are TRBV7-6 and TRBJ2-5; no firm D call. Germline V gives CDR1 SGHVS, CDR2 FNYEAQ. Trimming took off 5 bases at V and 12 bases at J, with 22 bases between the two ends. The CDR3 loop spans 14 amino acids. The CDR3 is CASSVGVLSNFEYF. The DNA of the CDR3 is TGTGCCAGCAGCGTCGGTGTCTTAAGTAATTTCGAGTACTTC. The variable domain in full, with the rest retrieved from reference TRBV7-6 and TRBJ2-5, is GAGVSQSPRYKVTKRGQDVALRCDPISGHVSLYWYRQALGQGPEFLTYFNYEAQQDKSGLPNDRFSAERPEGSISTLTIQRTEQRDSAMYRCASSVGVLSNFEYFGPGTRLLVL.

CDR3 amino acids: CATSRDVTGQETQYF. DNA of the CDR3: TGTGCCACCAGCAGAGATGTTACAGGCCAAGAGACCCAGTACTTC. The rearrangement uses TRBV15 and TRBJ2-5, with D perhaps TRBD1 (5 bases). The CDR3 totals 15 residues. Trimming left V 0 bases short and J 1 base short, with 9 bases between. CDR1 LNHNV and CDR2 YYDKDF come from the germline V gene (reference sequence).

This clonotype was observed many times. J is TRBJ2-1 and V is TRBV2; D is possibly TRBD1 (6 bases). The CDR3 length is 15 residues. Germline CDR1 SNHLY, CDR2 FYNNEI. Between the trimmed V and J ends, which lost 6 bases and 0 bases, there was a span of 12 bases. CDR3 region: CASRVDRSSYNEQFF. Written as DNA, the CDR3 is TGTGCCAGCAGGGTAGACAGGAGCTCCTACAATGAGCAGTTCTTC.

This clonotype was found a few times. The chain is built from TRBV18 and TRBJ2-5; either TRBD1 or TRBD2 may supply D (6 bases each). The CDR3 consists of 13 residues. The V end was cut by 5 bases, the J end by 5 bases, with 12 bases between. Germline lookup yields CDR1 KGHSH and CDR2 LQKENI. CDR3 DNA: TGTGCCAGCTCAAGGGGGGCTCCGGAGACCCAGTACTTC. As protein: CASSRGAPETQYF.

This clonotype was seen at least ten times. V is TRBV29-1 and J is TRBJ2-1, with D uncertain. Between the trimmed V and J ends, which lost 6 bases and 9 bases, there was a span of 3 bases. The CDR3 is 8 amino acids. Germline-derived CDR1 and CDR2 are SQVTM and ANQGSEA. This CDR3 reads CSVGEQFF. CDR3 DNA sequence: TGCAGCGTAGGTGAGCAGTTCTTC.

As concerns this clonotype: A read error may explain this, as a much larger clone is one base away. The gene calls are TRBV6-2 or TRBV6-3 and TRBJ2-2, with unresolved D. Germline-derived CDR1 and CDR2 are MNHEY and SVGEGT. CDR3 length equals 12 residues. CDR3 nucleotide sequence: TGTAGAATCTCCGCGAACACCGGGGAGCTGTTTTTT. It translates to CRISANTGELFF.

This clonotype showed up many times. The chain joins TRBV30 to TRBJ2-7; a weak D match, TRBD2 (5 bases). The V and J ends lost 3 bases and 2 bases respectively, with 17 bases between them. The CDR3 is 15 residues long. The germline gives CDR1 GTSNPN, CDR2 SVGIG (reference sequence). The CDR3 loop reads CAWRSEGRAPYEQYF. The CDR3 DNA reads TGTGCCTGGAGGAGTGAGGGCCGGGCCCCCTACGAGCAGTACTTC.

This clonotype was counted many times. The genes are TRBV4-2 and TRBJ2-4, with D tentatively TRBD1 or TRBD2 (7 bases each). Germline-derived CDR1 and CDR2 are LGHNA and YNFKEQ. The V and J ends lost 2 bases and 6 bases respectively, with 11 bases between them. The CDR3 length is 14 residues. The CDR3 protein is CASSQQGGGNIQYF. The CDR3 DNA is TGTGCCAGCAGCCAACAGGGGGGGGGAAACATTCAGTACTTC.

The chain has TRBV3-1 and TRBJ2-7; D unclear. V was cut by 1 base and J by 5 bases, with 18 bases left in between. In germline, CDR1 is LGHDT, CDR2 YNNKEL (reference sequence). The CDR3 loop spans 16 amino acids. The CDR3 coding sequence is TGTGCCAGCAGCCAAGGTTATAAGGGCAGCTTCGACGAGCAGTACTTC. Its protein is CASSQGYKGSFDEQYF.

This clonotype was counted ten times or more. CDR3 loop: CSVLSPDTQYF. CDR3 bases: TGCAGCGTCCTTTCGCCAGATACGCAGTATTTT. This chain links TRBV29-1 with TRBJ2-3; unclear D gene. In germline, CDR1 is SQVTM, CDR2 ANQGSEA. CDR3 length: 11 amino acids. The ends were cut back, 6 bases at V and 4 bases at J, with 8 bases in the middle.

This clonotype was found a few times. The chain combines TRBV5-1 with TRBJ2-1, with unresolved D. The CDR3 spans 20 residues. Germline V gene sequence: CDR1 SGHRS, CDR2 YFSETQ. V lost 7 bases to trimming and J lost 0 bases, with 29 bases between them. The CDR3 loop is CASRNGLGSLPIGSYNEQFF. DNA of the CDR3: TGCGCCAGCCGGAATGGGTTGGGTAGCCTACCAATCGGCTCCTACAATGAGCAGTTCTTC.

This clonotype showed up just a few times. The chain is built from TRBV24-1 and TRBJ2-5; possible D gene TRBD1, 5 bases. The CDR3 loop spans 12 amino acids. Per the germline V gene, CDR1 is KGHDR and CDR2 is SFDVKD. V lost 3 bases, J lost 9 bases, and 10 bases lay in between. CDR3 sequence reads: CATSDTGISQYF. CDR3 coding DNA: TGTGCCACCAGTGATACAGGAATCTCCCAGTACTTC.

This clonotype came up many times. The chain is built from TRBV24-1 and TRBJ2-1; 12 bases align to TRBD2. This CDR3 region has 17 residues. After removal of 3 bases from V and 3 bases from J, the junction contained 5 bases not matched to a gene. Germline V lookup: CDR1 KGHDR, CDR2 SFDVKD. The CDR3 loop is CATSDPGTSGFYNEQFF. The CDR3 region has the DNA TGTGCCACCAGTGATCCCGGGACTAGCGGGTTCTACAATGAGCAGTTCTTC.

The V call is TRBV2, the J call TRBJ2-7; 9 bases align to TRBD1. J lost 5 bases, V lost 6 bases, and 11 bases had no gene match. Germline CDR1 and CDR2: SNHLY and FYNNEI. The CDR3 is made up of 15 amino acids. The CDR3 coding sequence is TGTGCCAGCAGCCCCCCGGGACAGGGAGGAGACGAGCAGTACTTC. It codes for CASSPPGQGGDEQYF.

The chain uses TRBV12-3 or TRBV12-4 and TRBJ1-1; D remains unclear. Between the trimmed V and J ends, which lost 6 bases and 0 bases, there was a span of 14 bases. This CDR3 spans 15 amino acids. The CDR3 is CASSSNRAMNTEAFF. In nucleotides, the CDR3 is TGTGCCAGCAGCTCTAACAGAGCTATGAACACTGAAGCTTTCTTT.

This rearrangement joins TRBV7-6 to TRBJ2-3; TRBD2 is a possible D gene (5 bases). Germline CDR1 reads SGHVS; CDR2 reads FNYEAQ. Trimming took off 3 bases at V and 6 bases at J, with 10 bases between the two ends. The CDR3 contains 13 residues. The CDR3 DNA follows: TGTGCCAGCAGCTTTTCGGGGTCCGATACGCAGTATTTT. Its protein is CASSFSGSDTQYF.

CDR3 region: CASSETGNYGYTF. In DNA, the CDR3 is TGCGCCAGCAGCGAGACAGGAAACTATGGCTACACCTTC. The chain couples TRBV5-1 to TRBJ1-2, with D possibly being TRBD1 (6 bases). Trimming stripped 4 bases from V and 2 bases from J, with 9 bases between. The CDR3 contains 13 residues. CDR1 SGHRS and CDR2 YFSETQ come from the germline V gene.

By share, this clonotype ranks as medium-sized (0.01 to 0.1%). The V call is TRBV5-5, the J call TRBJ2-6; 7 nucleotides line up with TRBD1. The J segment lost 14 bases and the V segment lost 4 bases, leaving 9 bases of the junction unmatched. CDR3 length: 13 amino acids. Germline-derived CDR1 and CDR2 are SGHKS and YYEKEE (reference sequence). CDR3 in DNA: TGTGCCAGCAGCCGGACAGGACAAGGATTCCTGACTTTC. Its protein is CASSRTGQGFLTF.